The 23 T cell receptor beta chains reported below all come from one sample, sequenced in a study of beta chain features in type 1 diabetes. Expressed TCRB transcripts were sequenced after all isolated RNA was converted to cDNA. Only in-frame clones appear in the TCRdb table, and some are missing; sequencing was by immunoSEQ multiplex PCR. The sample includes 250,000 or so clones, around 68% of them seen just once. Sample: naive CD4+ T cells from blood. These receptors originate from a man under 40 in good health.

CDR3 DNA sequence: TGTGCCAGCGGCCGGACAGGGAGGAACAATGAGCAGTTCTTC. It yields the protein CASGRTGRNNEQFF. The V and J genes are TRBV2 and TRBJ2-1; 8 positions agree with TRBD1. The CDR3 spans 14 residues. CDR1 SNHLY and CDR2 FYNNEI come from the germline V gene. Trimming removed 8 bases from V and 5 bases from J; junction bases left unmatched: 8.

The J gene is TRBJ1-5, the V gene TRBV2, with D possibly matching TRBD1 (6 bases). The CDR3 length is 13 residues. The V end was cut by 7 bases, the J end by 5 bases, with 12 bases between. Germline CDR1 SNHLY, CDR2 FYNNEI. As DNA, the CDR3 is TGTGCCAGCAAACCCGGGGGCCATCAGCCCCAGCATTTT. Translation gives CASKPGGHQPQHF.

The J gene is TRBJ2-3, the V gene TRBV7-9, with TRBD2 matching over 11 bases. CDR3 length: 15 residues. J was trimmed by 3 bases and V by 2 bases; bases with no gene match: 1. Germline-derived CDR1 and CDR2 are SEHNR and FQNEAQ (reference sequence). The CDR3 reads CASSLTSGRTDTQYF. CDR3 sequence (DNA): TGTGCCAGCAGCTTAACTAGCGGGAGAACAGATACGCAGTATTTT.

The chain carries TRBV6-5 and TRBJ1-1; tentatively, D is TRBD1 (5 bases). The CDR3 runs 13 residues. Trimming pared 4 bases from V and 4 bases from J, leaving 10 bases between. Per the germline V gene, CDR1 is MNHEY and CDR2 is SVGAGI. CDR3 region: CASSFDSSTEAFF. The DNA for the CDR3 is TGTGCCAGCAGTTTTGACAGTTCCACTGAAGCTTTCTTT.

The chain employs TRBV6-5 and TRBJ2-7; 7 bases align to TRBD2. V dropped 6 bases and J dropped 4; count of bases not matched to a gene: 6. The CDR3 sequence is 13 residues long. The germline gives CDR1 MNHEY, CDR2 SVGAGI. Here the CDR3 reads CASRRGTKYEQYF. Here the CDR3 DNA reads TGTGCCAGCAGAAGAGGGACTAAATACGAGCAGTACTTC.

This chain connects TRBV18 to TRBJ2-6; D uncertain. The germline gives CDR1 KGHSH, CDR2 LQKENI. The CDR3 covers 14 residues. The V and J ends lost 6 bases and 0 bases respectively, with 6 bases between them. For the CDR3, the DNA is TGTGCCAGCTCCCCATCCTCTGGGGCCAACGTCCTGACTTTC. As protein: CASSPSSGANVLTF. Together with reference TRBV18 and TRBJ2-6, the CDR3 gives the full variable domain: NAGVMQNPRHLVRRRGQEARLRCSPMKGHSHVYWYRQLPEEGLKFMVYLQKENIIDESGMPKERFSAEFPKEGPSILRIQQVVRGDSAAYFCASSPSSGANVLTFGAGSRLTVL.

V and J are TRBV27 and TRBJ2-3; D perhaps matches TRBD2 (6 bases). Germline lookup yields CDR1 MNHEY and CDR2 SMNVEV (reference sequence). The germline V and J ends were trimmed by 7 bases and 0 bases, with 11 bases remaining between them. This CDR3 comprises 14 residues. DNA of the CDR3: TGTGCCAGCACCATCGGGACTAGCACAGATACGCAGTATTTT. It translates to CASTIGTSTDTQYF.

The rearrangement links TRBV9 to TRBJ2-6; D tentatively reads TRBD1 or TRBD2 (5 bases each). The CDR3 covers 17 residues. Germline V gives CDR1 SGDLS, CDR2 YYNGEE. V shed 4 bases and J shed 0 bases, with 14 bases lying between them. The CDR3 is CASSPRDGNSGANVLTF. The CDR3 DNA sequence: TGTGCCAGCAGCCCCCGGGACGGAAACTCTGGGGCCAACGTCCTGACTTTC.

J is TRBJ2-4 and V is TRBV11-2, with a tentative D call TRBD2 (7 bases). V was clipped by 5 bases and J by 15 bases, with 14 bases between them. The CDR3 is 11 amino acids. Germline lookup yields CDR1 SGHAT and CDR2 FQNNGV. The chain's CDR3 is CASSDPGGPYF. CDR3 DNA sequence: TGTGCCAGCAGCGATCCGGGGGGCCCGTACTTC.

The chain employs TRBV4-3 and TRBJ2-1; tentative D call: TRBD2 (5 bases). The CDR3 runs to 14 residues. V was clipped by 4 bases and J by 5 bases, with 12 bases between them. The germline CDR1 and CDR2 sequences are LGHNA and YSLEER. CDR3 coding DNA: TGCGCCAGCAGCCGAGGGTTGTTGGACAATGAGCAGTTCTTC. It translates to CASSRGLLDNEQFF.

This clone was observed a few times. The chain combines TRBV7-2 with TRBJ1-5; a weak D match, TRBD1 (6 bases). The CDR3 consists of 15 residues. The V gene's germline CDR1 is SGHTA and CDR2 FQGNSA. Trimming left V 5 bases short and J 1 base short, with 12 bases between. The CDR3 DNA reads TGTGCCAGCAGCCCCGGGGGGGCGAGCAATCAGCCCCAGCATTTT. Its protein is CASSPGGASNQPQHF. Supplemented by reference TRBV7-2 and TRBJ1-5, the full variable domain reads GAGVSQSPSNKVTEKGKDVELRCDPISGHTALYWYRQSLGQGLEFLIYFQGNSAPDKSGLPSDRFSAERTGGSVSTLTIQRTQQEDSAVYLCASSPGGASNQPQHFGDGTRLSIL.

This clone was found a few times. The gene calls are TRBV25-1 and TRBJ1-1; no reliable D call. V shed 4 bases and J shed 4 bases, with 19 bases lying between them. Germline V gives CDR1 MGHDK, CDR2 SYGVNS. This CDR3 has 16 amino acids. The CDR3 loop reads CASSGIGWGGITEAFF. DNA for the CDR3: TGTGCCAGCAGTGGGATCGGCTGGGGAGGGATCACTGAAGCTTTCTTT.

The chain joins TRBV2 to TRBJ2-1; D ambiguous. Germline V gives CDR1 SNHLY, CDR2 FYNNEI. CDR3 length: 10 amino acids. V lost 4 bases and J lost 14, with 9 bases in between. CDR3 sequence: CASSVRVKFF. CDR3 in DNA: TGTGCCAGCAGTGTAAGGGTCAAGTTCTTC.

This chain joins TRBV30 and TRBJ1-1; D gene ambiguous. The CDR3 contains 16 residues. CDR1 GTSNPN and CDR2 SVGIG come from the germline V gene (reference sequence). The V end lost 3 bases, the J end lost 0 bases, and 17 bases lay between the germline ends. The CDR3 sequence: CAWSEGKAQLNTEAFF. Written as DNA, the CDR3 is TGTGCCTGGAGCGAGGGAAAGGCGCAGCTGAACACTGAAGCTTTCTTT.

This clone is a singleton in its sample. The chain recombines TRBV7-9 with TRBJ2-1; 8 nucleotides agree with TRBD2. The CDR3 has 14 residues. V lost 1 base to trimming and J lost 7 bases; unmatched junction nucleotides: 3. In germline, CDR1 is SEHNR, CDR2 FQNEAQ (reference sequence). The CDR3 nucleotides read TGTGCCAGCAGCTTAGGGACTAGCTTAAATGAGCAGTTCTTC. Its translation is CASSLGTSLNEQFF.

J is TRBJ2-5 and V is TRBV5-1; D remains unclear. V was trimmed by 0 bases and J by 4 bases, leaving 7 bases between them. The CDR3 runs 13 residues. The germline V gene encodes CDR1 SGHRS and CDR2 YFSETQ. CDR3 protein: CASSLDRIETQYF. The CDR3 DNA sequence: TGCGCCAGCAGCTTGGACAGAATAGAGACCCAGTACTTC.

V usage is TRBV29-1 and J usage is TRBJ2-2, with 7 bases lining up with TRBD1. Germline CDR1 and CDR2: SQVTM and ANQGSEA. V lost 5 bases, J lost 7 bases, and 4 bases stayed unmatched. This CDR3 has 12 amino acids. CDR3 in amino acids: CSVSRGFGELFF. For the CDR3, the DNA is TGCAGCGTTAGCAGGGGGTTCGGGGAGCTGTTTTTT.

The J gene is TRBJ2-5, the V gene TRBV7-2, with D tentatively TRBD2 (5 bases). Germline V gives CDR1 SGHTA, CDR2 FQGNSA. Trimming took off 6 bases at V and 3 bases at J, with 14 bases between the two ends. This CDR3 contains 14 residues. The CDR3 sequence is CASSRLRVEETQYF. DNA for the CDR3: TGTGCCAGCAGTCGGTTGAGGGTCGAAGAGACCCAGTACTTC.

The CDR3 DNA reads as TGCAGCGTTGACTCCGGGATTTCCTACGAGCAGTACTTC. Translation gives CSVDSGISYEQYF. The gene calls are TRBV29-1 and TRBJ2-7, with a tentative D call TRBD2 (5 bases). The CDR3 covers 13 residues. Trimming stripped 3 bases from V and 1 base from J, with 10 bases between. Germline CDR1 and CDR2: SQVTM and ANQGSEA.

The rearrangement joins TRBV5-6 to TRBJ2-1; 12 positions agree with TRBD1. J lost 8 bases, V lost 0 bases, and 6 bases had no gene match. Per the germline V gene, CDR1 is SGHDT and CDR2 is YYEEEE. The CDR3 loop spans 16 amino acids. CDR3 loop: CASSLVLGTGGDEQFF. The CDR3 nucleotides are TGTGCCAGCAGCTTGGTGCTTGGGACAGGGGGCGATGAGCAGTTCTTC. Full variable domain (missing parts from reference TRBV5-6 and TRBJ2-1): DAGVTQSPTHLIKTRGQQVTLRCSPKSGHDTVSWYQQALGQGPQFIFQYYEEEERQRGNFPDRFSGHQFPNYSSELNVNALLLGDSALYLCASSLVLGTGGDEQFFGPGTRLTVL.

This chain links TRBV7-2 with TRBJ2-5; no firm D call. The CDR3 consists of 11 residues. V was pared by 5 bases and J by 1 base, with 2 bases between. The germline V gene has CDR1 SGHTA and CDR2 FQGNSA. CDR3 sequence (DNA): TGTGCCAGCAGCGTCCAAGAGACCCAGTACTTC. Its protein product is CASSVQETQYF. The full variable domain, in which reference TRBV7-2 and TRBJ2-5 provide the parts outside the CDR3, is GAGVSQSPSNKVTEKGKDVELRCDPISGHTALYWYRQSLGQGLEFLIYFQGNSAPDKSGLPSDRFSAERTGGSVSTLTIQRTQQEDSAVYLCASSVQETQYFGPGTRLLVL.

The chain carries TRBV7-2 and TRBJ2-6, with 8 bases that match TRBD2. The germline CDR1 and CDR2 sequences are SGHTA and FQGNSA. V gave up 3 bases and J gave up 0 bases; unmatched junction bases: 4. The CDR3 contains 17 residues. The CDR3 region is CASSFGTRSSGANVLTF. The DNA for the CDR3 is TGTGCCAGCAGCTTCGGGACTAGGAGCTCTGGGGCCAACGTCCTGACTTTC.

V gene TRBV29-1 combines with J gene TRBJ1-1, with a weak D call TRBD1 (6 bases). This CDR3 comprises 13 residues. Trimming cost V 5 bases and J 4 bases, with 14 bases left between them. Germline CDR1 is SQVTM and CDR2 is ANQGSEA. The CDR3 here is CSVQGFEGTEAFF. The CDR3 DNA sequence: TGCAGCGTTCAGGGGTTTGAGGGCACTGAAGCTTTCTTT.